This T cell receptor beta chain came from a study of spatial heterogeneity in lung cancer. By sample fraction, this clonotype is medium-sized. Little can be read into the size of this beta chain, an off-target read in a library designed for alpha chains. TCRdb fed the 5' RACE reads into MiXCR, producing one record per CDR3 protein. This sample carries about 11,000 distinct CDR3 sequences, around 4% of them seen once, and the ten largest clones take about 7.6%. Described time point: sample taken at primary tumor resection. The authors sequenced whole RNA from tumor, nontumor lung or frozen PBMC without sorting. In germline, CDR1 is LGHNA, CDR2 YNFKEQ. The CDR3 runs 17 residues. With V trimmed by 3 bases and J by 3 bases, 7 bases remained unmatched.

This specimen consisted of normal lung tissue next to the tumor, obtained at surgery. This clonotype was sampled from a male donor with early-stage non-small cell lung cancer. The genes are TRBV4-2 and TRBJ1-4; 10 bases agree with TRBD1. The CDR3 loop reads CASSHRQGAGPNEKLFF. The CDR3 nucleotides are TGTGCCAGCAGCCATAGACAGGGGGCCGGGCCTAATGAAAAACTGTTTTTT.